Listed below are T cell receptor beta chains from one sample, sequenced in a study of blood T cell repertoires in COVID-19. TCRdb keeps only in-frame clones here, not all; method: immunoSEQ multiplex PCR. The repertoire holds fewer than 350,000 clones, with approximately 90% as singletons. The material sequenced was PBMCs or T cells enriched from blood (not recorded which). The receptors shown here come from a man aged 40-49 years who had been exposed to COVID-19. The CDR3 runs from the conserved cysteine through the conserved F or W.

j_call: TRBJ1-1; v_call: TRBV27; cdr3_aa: CASLPGQGWDTEAFF
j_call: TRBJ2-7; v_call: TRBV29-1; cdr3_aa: CSVGTGSYEQYF
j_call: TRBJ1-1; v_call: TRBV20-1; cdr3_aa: CSAQPGTEAFF
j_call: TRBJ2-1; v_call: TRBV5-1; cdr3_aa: CASSSGLAGGVYNEQFF
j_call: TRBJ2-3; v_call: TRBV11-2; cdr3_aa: CASSFSYLAGEGTDTQYF
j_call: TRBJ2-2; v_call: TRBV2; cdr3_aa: CASGQGARHTGELFF
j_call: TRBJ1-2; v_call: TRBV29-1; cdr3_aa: CSVEDGEDGYTF
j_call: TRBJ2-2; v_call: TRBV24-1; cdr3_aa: CATSDPGTSGSGELFF
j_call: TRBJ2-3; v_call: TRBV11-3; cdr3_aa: CASSRETDTQYF
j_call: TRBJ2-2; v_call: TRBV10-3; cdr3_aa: CAISSRAMDTGELFF
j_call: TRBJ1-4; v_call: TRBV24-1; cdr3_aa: CATSDPRVGSAGTNEKLFF
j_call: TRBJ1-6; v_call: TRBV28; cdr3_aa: CASSQGADIAYNSPLHF
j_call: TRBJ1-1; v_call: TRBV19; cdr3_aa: CASSSRGDREDTEAFF